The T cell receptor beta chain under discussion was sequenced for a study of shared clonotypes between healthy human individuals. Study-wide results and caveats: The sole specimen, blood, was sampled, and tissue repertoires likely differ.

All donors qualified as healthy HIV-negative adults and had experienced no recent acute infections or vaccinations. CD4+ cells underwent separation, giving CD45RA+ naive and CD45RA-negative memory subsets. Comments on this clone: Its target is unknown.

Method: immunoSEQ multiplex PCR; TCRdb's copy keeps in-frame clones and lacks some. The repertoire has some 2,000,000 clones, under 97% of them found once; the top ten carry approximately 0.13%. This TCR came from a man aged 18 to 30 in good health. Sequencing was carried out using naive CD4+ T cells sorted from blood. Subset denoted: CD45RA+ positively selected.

The CDR3 sequence: CASSDTGVYQPQHF. The CDR3 coding sequence is TGTGCCAGCAGTGACACAGGGGTATATCAGCCCCAGCATTTT. V is TRBV6-1 and J is TRBJ1-5; 7 bases agree with TRBD1. J was trimmed by 5 bases and V by 3 bases; bases with no gene match: 4. The V gene's germline CDR1 is MNHNS and CDR2 SASEGT. The CDR3 consists of 14 residues.